Each of the 2 T cell receptor beta chains below was sequenced from the same sample in a study of blood T cell repertoires in COVID-19. Profiling relied on immunoSEQ multiplex PCR, and the TCRdb table lists in-frame clones only, not all of them. This sample has under 85,000 clones, with around 86% found just once. Sequencing was performed on peripheral blood. The receptors were sampled from a man aged 35 to 55 with COVID-19, enrolled during active disease.

This clone was recorded only once. This chain connects TRBV9 to TRBJ1-3, with D perhaps matching TRBD1 (6 bases). Trimming pared 0 bases from V and 3 bases from J, leaving 7 bases between. This CDR3 contains 14 residues. Germline CDR1 and CDR2: SGDLS and YYNGEE. CDR3 bases: TGTGCCAGCAGCGTAGACAGGGTTGGAAACACCATATATTTT. Residues: CASSVDRVGNTIYF.

This chain connects TRBV9 to TRBJ2-7, with 7 bases fitting TRBD1. Germline CDR1 is SGDLS and CDR2 is YYNGEE. The trim removed 2 bases at V and 0 bases at J, leaving 8 bases unmatched. The CDR3 sequence is 16 residues long. In DNA form, the CDR3 reads TGTGCCAGCAGCGTCTTAGGACAGGCGTCCTCCTACGAGCAGTACTTC. It encodes CASSVLGQASSYEQYF.